This T cell receptor beta chain was found in a study of OX40 agonist ivuxolimab in advanced cancers. A single count supports this clone. Measured with immunoSEQ multiplex PCR; TCRdb has only the in-frame clones, and not every one. The table has roughly 77,000 clones, more than 70% seen once; the top ten hold less than 2.5%. The germline V gene encodes CDR1 SGHRS and CDR2 YFSETQ. The CDR3 runs 17 residues. V lost 3 bases, J lost 4 bases, and 16 bases stayed unmatched. This clonotype was sampled from an adult with an advanced solid tumor such as melanoma, head and neck, liver or kidney cancer. V gene TRBV5-1 combines with J gene TRBJ2-7; TRBD1 aligns across 7 bases. The source material was CD4+ or CD8+ T cells sorted from blood, sampled in a trial of the OX40 agonist ivuxolimab. The CDR3 DNA follows: TGCGCCAGCAGCTCGTCAAGCGGAATGGGACAGTCTTACGAGCAGTACTTC. This gives the protein CASSSSSGMGQSYEQYF.